This T cell receptor beta chain was recovered during a study of regulatory T cells in long-lasting Graves disease (dated by TCRdb to the early 2020s). General notes on the study: Antithyroid drugs had been taken for less than 3 months by newly diagnosed Graves' disease patients. The study was registered as a clinical trial and conducted in China. Persistent Graves' disease patients were compared with newly diagnosed Graves' disease patients by peripheral blood TCR sequencing and RNA sequencing. A total of some 35 samples underwent TCR sequencing, from roughly 13 patients with persistent Graves' disease and some 20 patients with newly diagnosed Graves' disease. The study at large found these results: Compared with newly diagnosed patients, patients with persistent Graves' disease had lower TCR Shannon entropy and fewer highly expanded clones, which suggests clonal expansion. The study examined only peripheral blood because the primary lesion, thyroid tissue, could not be accessed. Only the TCR beta chain was sequenced and analyzed. More public clonotypes were shared among persistent patients (2,741) than among newly diagnosed patients (roughly 960). Persistent disease showed preferential use of TRBV28, TRBJ1-2 and TRBJ2-5, whereas newly diagnosed disease favored TRBV20-1 and TRBJ2-1. The small sample size was acknowledged by the authors as a limitation that may reduce accuracy.

As encoded in the germline V gene, CDR1 is KGHSH while CDR2 is LQKENI. Spanning cysteine to phenylalanine, the CDR3 consists of 16 amino acids. Only the CDR3 part of the read is kept: 48 bases, read in frame from the first base. Trimming costs V 3 bases and J 0 bases, and their ends lie 11 bases apart. The sample's time point label, in plain terms: newly diagnosed GD, antithyroid drugs for less than 3 months. For both TCR sequencing and RNA sequencing, RNA was extracted from PBMCs in TRIzol. Graves' disease was diagnosed according to American Thyroid Association guidelines. The patients came from an endocrinology department in Xi'an, China. Each patient gave approximately 10 milliliters of peripheral blood, collected in an EDTA anticoagulant tube. Ficoll Paque Plus density gradient separation was used to isolate PBMCs, and no further T cell sorting was done. An Agilent 2100 Bioanalyzer and agarose gel were used to assess RNA quality, and a NanoDrop 2000 was used to measure RNA concentration.

This clonotype appeared many times. Its specific antigen is unknown. No base quality information exists; no much larger clone differs at one position. The library was produced with multiplex PCR. TCRdb lists the instrument as Illumina HiSeq 4000. TCR beta libraries were built with iRepertoire HTBI primers and Arm-PCR amplification of CDR3 regions. Before sequencing, the PCR products went through gel purification. The authors processed their data as follows. Gene usage analysis of CDR3 amino acid clonotypes used the roughly 60 TRBV and around 14 TRBJ segments found across samples. COPE and FqMerger were used to merge filtered high-quality paired reads into contigs. Contigs were aligned with BLAST to IMGT TRBV, TRBD and TRBJ reference genes, and CDR3 was defined per IMGT. Clonotypes above 0.1% frequency were classified as highly expanded clones. Shannon entropy served as the measure of repertoire diversity, while the Gini coefficient captured V-J evenness. Clonotypes shared by more than one individual were considered public. Clones were called with MiXCR by TCRdb after fastp trimmed the public reads at Q25, and only in-frame beta chains were retained. For every CDR3 protein sequence, its rows merge into one entry that carries the most common genes and DNA. TCRdb assigned the V and J calls; the authors' analysis was not used. Across this sample there are some 600,000 distinct CDR3 sequences, with roughly 15% seen only once. About 12% of the sample is in the top ten clones.

These sequences were also reported in another study, on T cells in Graves' hyperthyroidism and ophthalmopathy. As noted in the second study: Stable Graves' hyperthyroidism was defined as no progression to ophthalmopathy during 18 months of follow-up. Hyperthyroidism patients were aged 18 to 65 years and newly diagnosed, with disease duration of less than 2 months. Exclusion was applied to patients with uncontrolled infections, other autoimmune diseases, pregnancy or lactation. Clinical symptoms, serum thyroxine and TRAb, thyroid ultrasound, and orbital computed tomography formed the basis for the diagnoses. The first round of RT-PCR for the TCR CDR3 was performed with the HTBI primer set and the Qiagen OneStep RT-PCR kit. Most expanded thyroid clonotypes (frequency above 0.001) were also detected in blood, suggesting blood repertoires may reflect thyroid immune responses. Ophthalmopathy was separated from stable hyperthyroidism by a 13 V-J signature model, with approximately 85% sensitivity and 81% to 82% specificity obtained in cross-validation and 80%/75% obtained in testing. In validation, the model predicted progression to ophthalmopathy with approximately 70% sensitivity and approximately 78% specificity, a median of around 6.6 months before onset. TCR V-J signatures able to tell the groups apart were searched for in a discovery cohort of 90 to 100 patients, of whom over 40 had Graves' ophthalmopathy and roughly 57 had stable Graves' hyperthyroidism. An independent validation cohort of 18 to 20 hyperthyroidism patients and over 15 patients who later progressed to ophthalmopathy tested prospective prediction of ophthalmopathy. The roughly 94 discovery patients were randomly divided into training and test sets at a 7:3 ratio. The study also compared thyroid tissue and blood T-cell repertoires from five or six Graves' hyperthyroidism patients. Once sampling was done, hyperthyroidism patients were given methimazole at a starting dose of 30 mg daily, whereas ophthalmopathy patients were given high-dose intravenous methylprednisolone. A second multiplex PCR round built the libraries, followed by size selection and purification. Paired-end sequencing of the libraries was performed with 100 bp reads on an Illumina HiSeq2000. SOAPnuke was used to process the raw data, throwing out any read that contained adapters or uncalled bases, had a mean Phred below 15, or lacked an exact constant-primer or identifier match. COPE v1.2.5 was used to merge high-quality paired reads, and clonotypes were defined as unique nucleotide sequences. MiTCR v1.1 was used to align the clonotypes against IMGT TRBV, TRBD and TRBJ reference segments. Only V-J combinations with frequency above 0.0001, covering approximately 99% of repertoires, were analysed. The TCS score was defined as the ratio of F50 (clonal expansion) to E x V (chaos), calculated using BLOSUM62-based TCRdist between CDR3 peptides within each V-J. Welch's t-statistics and random forest reduced approximately 520 V-J features to roughly 13, which were used in a naive Bayes classifier (R e1071). Sample size was not statistically predetermined, and investigators were not blinded to group allocation. The paper reports TCR Vbeta CDR3 sequencing of roughly 140 peripheral blood samples: some 41 ophthalmopathy, fewer than 80 hyperthyroidism and 17 progressor patients.

The rearrangement combines TRBV18 with TRBJ1-4; no D segment can be confidently identified. Source: peripheral blood mononuclear cells (PBMCs), taken at new diagnosis, from a patient treated with antithyroid drugs. The clonotype originates from a young man with Graves disease. Donor details come from another sample of the same person, matched by shared clones. The DNA is TGTGCCAGCTCACCTTCGGCAGGCCCAACTAATGAAAAACTGTTTTTT. It is translated as CASSPSAGPTNEKLFF.